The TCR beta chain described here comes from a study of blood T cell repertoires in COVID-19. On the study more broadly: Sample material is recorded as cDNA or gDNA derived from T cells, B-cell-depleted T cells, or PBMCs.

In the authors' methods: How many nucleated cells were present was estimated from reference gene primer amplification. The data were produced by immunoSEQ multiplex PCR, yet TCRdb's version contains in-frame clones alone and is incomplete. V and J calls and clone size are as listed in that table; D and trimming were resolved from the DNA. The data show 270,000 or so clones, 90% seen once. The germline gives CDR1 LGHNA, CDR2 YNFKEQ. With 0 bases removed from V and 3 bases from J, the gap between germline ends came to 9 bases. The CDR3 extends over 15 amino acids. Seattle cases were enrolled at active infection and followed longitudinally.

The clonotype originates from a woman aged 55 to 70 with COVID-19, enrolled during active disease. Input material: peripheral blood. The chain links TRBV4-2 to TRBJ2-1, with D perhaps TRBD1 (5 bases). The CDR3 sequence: CASSQDQGYYNEQFF. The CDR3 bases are TGTGCCAGCAGCCAAGACCAGGGATACTACAATGAGCAGTTCTTC.